This is a list of T cell receptor beta chains from one sample in a study of blood T cell repertoires in COVID-19. Sequencing was performed with immunoSEQ multiplex PCR; in TCRdb, only in-frame clones are kept and a portion is missing. Among under 85,000 clones listed, 65% to 85% were seen once. Sequencing was done on a sample of peripheral blood. These receptors were collected from a man aged 50 to 60 with active COVID-19. The CDR3 runs from the conserved cysteine through the conserved F or W. D genes are given only for firm matches. Size tells how often a clone was seen (once, few, many) or the class of an expanded clone, and some rows leave it out.

clone size: NA; J gene: TRBJ2-7; CDR3 length: 16; V gene: TRBV2; D gene: TRBD1; CDR3 protein: CASSERGQGFNYEQYF; CDR3 DNA: TGTGCCAGCAGTGAAAGGGGACAGGGTTTCAACTACGAGCAGTACTTC
clone size: NA; J gene: TRBJ2-3; CDR3 length: 12; V gene: TRBV18; D gene: TRBD1; CDR3 protein: CASSLPGGTQYF; CDR3 DNA: TGTGCCAGCTCACTACCAGGGGGTACGCAGTATTTT
clone size: NA; J gene: TRBJ2-1; CDR3 length: 13; V gene: TRBV12-3/TRBV12-4; D gene: TRBD2; CDR3 protein: CASSPGLDNEQFF; CDR3 DNA: TGTGCCAGCAGTCCTGGACTAGACAATGAGCAGTTCTTC
clone size: NA; J gene: TRBJ1-2; CDR3 length: 16; V gene: TRBV19; D gene: TRBD1; CDR3 protein: CASSTGTGGASYGYTF; CDR3 DNA: TGTGCCAGTAGTACAGGGACAGGGGGCGCAAGCTATGGCTACACCTTC
clone size: NA; J gene: TRBJ1-1; CDR3 length: 14; V gene: TRBV9; D gene: TRBD1; CDR3 protein: CASSTTGGNTEAFF; CDR3 DNA: TGTGCCAGCAGCACCACAGGGGGGAACACTGAAGCTTTCTTT
clone size: NA; J gene: TRBJ2-1; CDR3 length: 15; V gene: TRBV7-3; D gene: TRBD2; CDR3 protein: CASSTGLALYNEQFF; CDR3 DNA: TGTGCCAGCAGCACCGGACTAGCACTCTACAATGAGCAGTTCTTC
clone size: NA; J gene: TRBJ1-4; CDR3 length: 13; V gene: TRBV2; D gene: NA; CDR3 protein: CASSERVWAQPCF; CDR3 DNA: TGTGCCAGCAGTGAACGTGTGTGGGCCCAACCTTGTTTT
clone size: once; J gene: TRBJ2-7; CDR3 length: 13; V gene: TRBV5-1; D gene: NA; CDR3 protein: CASSLAPTYEQYF; CDR3 DNA: TGCGCCAGCAGCTTGGCCCCAACCTACGAGCAGTACTTC
clone size: NA; J gene: TRBJ2-7; CDR3 length: 17; V gene: TRBV19; D gene: TRBD1; CDR3 protein: CASSLLRQGEALDEQYF; CDR3 DNA: TGTGCCAGTAGTTTATTAAGACAGGGGGAGGCATTGGACGAGCAGTACTTC
clone size: NA; J gene: TRBJ2-7; CDR3 length: 15; V gene: TRBV3-1/TRBV3-2; D gene: NA; CDR3 protein: CASSQDPRVSYEQYF; CDR3 DNA: TGTGCCAGCAGCCAAGATCCCCGGGTTTCCTACGAGCAGTACTTC
clone size: NA; J gene: TRBJ2-1; CDR3 length: 16; V gene: TRBV5-1; D gene: TRBD2; CDR3 protein: CASRPASGSSYNEQFF; CDR3 DNA: TGCGCCAGCAGACCGGCTAGCGGGAGCTCCTACAATGAGCAGTTCTTC
clone size: once; J gene: TRBJ2-3; CDR3 length: 15; V gene: TRBV5-1; D gene: NA; CDR3 protein: CASSWLGGDRDTQYF; CDR3 DNA: TGCGCCAGCAGCTGGCTAGGTGGAGACCGAGATACGCAGTATTTT
clone size: NA; J gene: TRBJ2-5; CDR3 length: 16; V gene: TRBV6-5; D gene: TRBD2; CDR3 protein: CASSYSRASGSGDQYF; CDR3 DNA: TGTGCCAGCAGTTACTCGAGGGCTAGCGGGAGCGGGGACCAGTACTTC
clone size: NA; J gene: TRBJ2-5; CDR3 length: 14; V gene: TRBV10-2; D gene: TRBD1; CDR3 protein: CASSAGTGGATQYF; CDR3 DNA: TGCGCCAGCAGTGCCGGGACAGGGGGCGCGACCCAGTACTTC
clone size: few; J gene: TRBJ2-1; CDR3 length: 13; V gene: TRBV7-9; D gene: TRBD1; CDR3 protein: CASSSGQANEQFF; CDR3 DNA: TGTGCCAGCAGCTCGGGACAGGCAAATGAGCAGTTCTTC
clone size: once; J gene: TRBJ2-7; CDR3 length: 15; V gene: TRBV19; D gene: NA; CDR3 protein: CASSRGLRLSYEQYF; CDR3 DNA: TGTGCCAGTAGTCGGGGACTGCGATTATCCTACGAGCAGTACTTC
clone size: NA; J gene: TRBJ2-3; CDR3 length: 16; V gene: TRBV7-6; D gene: TRBD2; CDR3 protein: CASSQTSGSRTDTQYF; CDR3 DNA: TGTGCCAGCAGCCAGACTAGCGGGAGCAGAACAGATACGCAGTATTTT
clone size: NA; J gene: TRBJ1-5; CDR3 length: 16; V gene: TRBV7-2; D gene: NA; CDR3 protein: CASSPRWSYSNQPQHF; CDR3 DNA: TGTGCCAGCAGCCCTCGTTGGAGTTATAGCAATCAGCCCCAGCATTTT
clone size: NA; J gene: TRBJ1-1; CDR3 length: 13; V gene: TRBV3-1/TRBV3-2; D gene: NA; CDR3 protein: CASSQGGWTEAFF; CDR3 DNA: TGTGCCAGCAGCCAAGGGGGCTGGACTGAAGCTTTCTTT
clone size: NA; J gene: TRBJ2-1; CDR3 length: 14; V gene: TRBV5-6; D gene: NA; CDR3 protein: CASSRRLGNNEQFF; CDR3 DNA: TGTGCCAGCAGCCGGAGGTTGGGAAACAATGAGCAGTTCTTC
clone size: NA; J gene: TRBJ2-5; CDR3 length: 12; V gene: TRBV6-6; D gene: NA; CDR3 protein: CASHRVAETQYF; CDR3 DNA: TGTGCCAGCCACAGGGTGGCGGAGACCCAGTACTTC
clone size: NA; J gene: TRBJ2-1; CDR3 length: 14; V gene: TRBV5-4; D gene: NA; CDR3 protein: CASSVGVVANEQFF; CDR3 DNA: TGTGCCAGCAGCGTTGGAGTAGTGGCCAATGAGCAGTTCTTC
clone size: NA; J gene: TRBJ1-4; CDR3 length: 11; V gene: TRBV29-1; D gene: NA; CDR3 protein: CSGGSWEKLFF; CDR3 DNA: TGCAGCGGTGGCAGTTGGGAAAAACTGTTTTTT
clone size: NA; J gene: TRBJ1-4; CDR3 length: 15; V gene: TRBV4-1; D gene: TRBD1; CDR3 protein: CASSQESSGGKKLFF; CDR3 DNA: TGCGCCAGCAGCCAAGAGTCGTCAGGGGGAAAAAAACTGTTTTTT
clone size: NA; J gene: TRBJ2-7; CDR3 length: 14; V gene: TRBV5-1; D gene: TRBD2; CDR3 protein: CASSPTSGSNEQYF; CDR3 DNA: TGCGCCAGCAGCCCAACTAGCGGGAGTAACGAGCAGTACTTC
clone size: few; J gene: TRBJ1-5; CDR3 length: 12; V gene: TRBV28; D gene: NA; CDR3 protein: CASSNSPRPQHF; CDR3 DNA: TGTGCCAGCAGTAATAGCCCCCGGCCCCAGCATTTT
clone size: few; J gene: TRBJ1-2; CDR3 length: 12; V gene: TRBV29-1; D gene: TRBD1; CDR3 protein: CSVTGGITGYTF; CDR3 DNA: TGCAGCGTAACAGGGGGCATTACAGGCTACACCTTC